This T cell receptor beta chain emerged from a study of blood T cell repertoires in COVID-19. Germline CDR1 and CDR2: SGDLS and YYNGEE. This CDR3 region has 15 residues. V lost 2 bases and J lost 0; bases outside the gene matches: 2. Clones were sequenced by immunoSEQ multiplex PCR, and TCRdb holds only the in-frame ones, with some missing. The table shows about 150,000 clones, with roughly 87% occurring only once. In terms of age and location, participants ranged from about 18 to 89 years and lived in about two dozen US areas. The rearrangement uses TRBV9 and TRBJ2-7; 10 nucleotides align to TRBD1. The receptor's source is a woman between 50 and 59 years old who had recovered from COVID-19. The sample consisted of PBMCs or T cells enriched from blood (not recorded which). CDR3 DNA: TGTGCCAGCAGCGTCGGGACAGGGGACTCCTACGAGCAGTACTTC. As protein: CASSVGTGDSYEQYF.